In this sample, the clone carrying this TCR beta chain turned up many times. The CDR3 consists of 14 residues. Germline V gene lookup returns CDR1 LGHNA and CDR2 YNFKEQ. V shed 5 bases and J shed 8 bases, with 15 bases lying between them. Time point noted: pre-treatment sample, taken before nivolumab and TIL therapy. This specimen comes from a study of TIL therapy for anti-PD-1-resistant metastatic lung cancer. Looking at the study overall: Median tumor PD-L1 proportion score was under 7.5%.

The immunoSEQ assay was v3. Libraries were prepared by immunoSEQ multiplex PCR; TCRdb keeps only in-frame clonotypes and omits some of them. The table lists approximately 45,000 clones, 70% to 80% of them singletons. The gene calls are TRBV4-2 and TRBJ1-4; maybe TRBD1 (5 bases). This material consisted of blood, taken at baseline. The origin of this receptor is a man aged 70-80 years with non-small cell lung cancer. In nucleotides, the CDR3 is TGTGCCAGCAGCTCCCCCCTGGACACAGAAAAACTGTTTTTT. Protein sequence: CASSSPLDTEKLFF.